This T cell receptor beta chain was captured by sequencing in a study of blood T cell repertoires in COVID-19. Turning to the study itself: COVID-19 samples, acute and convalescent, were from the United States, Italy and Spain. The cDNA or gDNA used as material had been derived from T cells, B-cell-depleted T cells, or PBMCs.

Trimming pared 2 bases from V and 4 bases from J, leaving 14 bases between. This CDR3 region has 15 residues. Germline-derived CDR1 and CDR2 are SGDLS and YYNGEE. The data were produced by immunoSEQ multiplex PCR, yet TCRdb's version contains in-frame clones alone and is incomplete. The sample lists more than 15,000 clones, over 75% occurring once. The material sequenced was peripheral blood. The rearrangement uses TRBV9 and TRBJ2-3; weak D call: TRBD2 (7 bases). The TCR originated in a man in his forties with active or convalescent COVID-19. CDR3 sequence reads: CASSVRGASADTQYF. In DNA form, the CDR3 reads TGTGCCAGCAGCGTCCGGGGGGCGAGCGCAGATACGCAGTATTTT.